This entry features one T cell receptor (beta chain) sequence. This clonotype was counted between two and nine times. Its binding antigen is unknown. Base quality data are lacking; no much larger clone is found one base away. The sample is drawn from a study of blood T cells in healthy people across ages (dated by TCRdb to 2014 to 2015). Regarding the research as a whole: Template switching captured roughly one uniquely barcoded TCR beta cDNA molecule per two T cells in model experiments. Age-related changes in TCR beta repertoire diversity were measured in the study by deep sequencing normalized with unique cDNA molecular identifiers. Donors were grouped into four age groups: young (average 16 years), middle-aged (under 40), aged (around 56) and long-lived (just over 80). For two donors (one aged 18 to 30 and one aged 80 or older), the study analyzed two additional independent replicas of 1 million unique cDNA reads from the same blood draw. Donors of different ages were randomly distributed across sequencing lanes to avoid experimental bias. What the study reported, not specific to this receptor: Compared with the aged group, the long-lived group had more naive CD4+ T cells, fewer expanded clones and increased TCR diversity, a pattern suggesting age selection. Because profiling used bulk unsorted PBMCs, naive and antigen-experienced compartments could not be compared conclusively. Observed TCR beta diversity per million T cells fell roughly linearly with age, and a significant reduction was already apparent by age around 40. There was a strong correlation between observed TCR beta diversity and the percentage of naive T cells measured by flow cytometry. Because donor CMV infection status was unknown, age-related changes in expanded clonotypes were potentially confounded. Total diversity estimates from one million sequenced T cells were considered lower bounds and underestimates.

The germline V gene yields SGDLS for CDR1 and YYNGEE for CDR2. The CDR3 starts with the cysteine, ends with the phenylalanine, and has 14 residues. The retained sequence is limited to the CDR3, 42 bases, with the frame set at the first base. V is reduced by 4 bases and J by 1 base, leaving a spacing of 11 bases between them. The donors were some 36 Caucasian individuals from Russia, aged roughly 6 to 100 years, who were systemically healthy. Each donor gave about 9.7 milliliters of peripheral blood, drawn into EDTA-treated Vacutainer tubes. PBMCs were isolated by Ficoll-Paque density-gradient centrifugation, with at least 7 million obtained per sample. Total RNA was extracted from PBMCs with Trizol reagent, with at least 5.5 micrograms obtained per sample. Naive CD45RAhigh/CD27high T cell percentages were measured by flow cytometry on a PBMC aliquot from every donor. The library came from 5' RACE. The sequencing machine was an Illumina HiSeq 2500. The second PCR ran for roughly 7 to 11 cycles and used a J-beta primer mix along with a sample-barcoded 5' primer. A template-switch 5' adaptor carrying 12 random nucleotides introduced a unique molecular identifier onto each TCR beta cDNA molecule. At least 3 million CDR3-containing paired-end reads were obtained from each sample. First-strand cDNA synthesis was performed from all RNA using the Mint cDNA synthesis kit, with priming by a TRBC-specific oligonucleotide. All cDNA was treated with uracil-DNA glycosylase and then went through a first 18-cycle PCR with the universal primers M1SS and BC2_uni_R. The authors' analysis ran thus. Normalization of each sample was performed by random selection of 1 million high-quality reads, each carrying a distinct molecular identifier. Reads sharing molecular identifiers were discarded rather than binned into consensus sequences. MiTCR, with a Q25 quality threshold and the strictest error-elimination algorithm, was used for CDR3 identification, clonotype clustering and error correction. A nonparametric unseen species model using Euler transformation provided a lower-bound estimate of total TCR beta diversity. TCRdb reprocessing: public reads trimmed at Q25 with fastp, clones called with MiXCR, in-frame beta chains kept. Rows are combined by CDR3 protein, so each entry shows the most common genes and DNA. These V and J calls originate from TCRdb's pipeline instead of the authors' own analysis. In this sample the table shows approximately 790,000 distinct CDR3 sequences, approximately 65% of which occur a single time. In total, the top ten clones hold about a quarter of the sample.

This clonotype was sampled from a man aged 25-45 years in good health. The sequence is built from TRBV9 and TRBJ1-1, with a tentative D gene TRBD1 over 6 matching bases. The sample consisted of blood. The sequenced DNA is TGTGCCAGCAGCATGTACAGGGAGAACACTGAAGCTTTCTTT. Its product reads: CASSMYRENTEAFF.